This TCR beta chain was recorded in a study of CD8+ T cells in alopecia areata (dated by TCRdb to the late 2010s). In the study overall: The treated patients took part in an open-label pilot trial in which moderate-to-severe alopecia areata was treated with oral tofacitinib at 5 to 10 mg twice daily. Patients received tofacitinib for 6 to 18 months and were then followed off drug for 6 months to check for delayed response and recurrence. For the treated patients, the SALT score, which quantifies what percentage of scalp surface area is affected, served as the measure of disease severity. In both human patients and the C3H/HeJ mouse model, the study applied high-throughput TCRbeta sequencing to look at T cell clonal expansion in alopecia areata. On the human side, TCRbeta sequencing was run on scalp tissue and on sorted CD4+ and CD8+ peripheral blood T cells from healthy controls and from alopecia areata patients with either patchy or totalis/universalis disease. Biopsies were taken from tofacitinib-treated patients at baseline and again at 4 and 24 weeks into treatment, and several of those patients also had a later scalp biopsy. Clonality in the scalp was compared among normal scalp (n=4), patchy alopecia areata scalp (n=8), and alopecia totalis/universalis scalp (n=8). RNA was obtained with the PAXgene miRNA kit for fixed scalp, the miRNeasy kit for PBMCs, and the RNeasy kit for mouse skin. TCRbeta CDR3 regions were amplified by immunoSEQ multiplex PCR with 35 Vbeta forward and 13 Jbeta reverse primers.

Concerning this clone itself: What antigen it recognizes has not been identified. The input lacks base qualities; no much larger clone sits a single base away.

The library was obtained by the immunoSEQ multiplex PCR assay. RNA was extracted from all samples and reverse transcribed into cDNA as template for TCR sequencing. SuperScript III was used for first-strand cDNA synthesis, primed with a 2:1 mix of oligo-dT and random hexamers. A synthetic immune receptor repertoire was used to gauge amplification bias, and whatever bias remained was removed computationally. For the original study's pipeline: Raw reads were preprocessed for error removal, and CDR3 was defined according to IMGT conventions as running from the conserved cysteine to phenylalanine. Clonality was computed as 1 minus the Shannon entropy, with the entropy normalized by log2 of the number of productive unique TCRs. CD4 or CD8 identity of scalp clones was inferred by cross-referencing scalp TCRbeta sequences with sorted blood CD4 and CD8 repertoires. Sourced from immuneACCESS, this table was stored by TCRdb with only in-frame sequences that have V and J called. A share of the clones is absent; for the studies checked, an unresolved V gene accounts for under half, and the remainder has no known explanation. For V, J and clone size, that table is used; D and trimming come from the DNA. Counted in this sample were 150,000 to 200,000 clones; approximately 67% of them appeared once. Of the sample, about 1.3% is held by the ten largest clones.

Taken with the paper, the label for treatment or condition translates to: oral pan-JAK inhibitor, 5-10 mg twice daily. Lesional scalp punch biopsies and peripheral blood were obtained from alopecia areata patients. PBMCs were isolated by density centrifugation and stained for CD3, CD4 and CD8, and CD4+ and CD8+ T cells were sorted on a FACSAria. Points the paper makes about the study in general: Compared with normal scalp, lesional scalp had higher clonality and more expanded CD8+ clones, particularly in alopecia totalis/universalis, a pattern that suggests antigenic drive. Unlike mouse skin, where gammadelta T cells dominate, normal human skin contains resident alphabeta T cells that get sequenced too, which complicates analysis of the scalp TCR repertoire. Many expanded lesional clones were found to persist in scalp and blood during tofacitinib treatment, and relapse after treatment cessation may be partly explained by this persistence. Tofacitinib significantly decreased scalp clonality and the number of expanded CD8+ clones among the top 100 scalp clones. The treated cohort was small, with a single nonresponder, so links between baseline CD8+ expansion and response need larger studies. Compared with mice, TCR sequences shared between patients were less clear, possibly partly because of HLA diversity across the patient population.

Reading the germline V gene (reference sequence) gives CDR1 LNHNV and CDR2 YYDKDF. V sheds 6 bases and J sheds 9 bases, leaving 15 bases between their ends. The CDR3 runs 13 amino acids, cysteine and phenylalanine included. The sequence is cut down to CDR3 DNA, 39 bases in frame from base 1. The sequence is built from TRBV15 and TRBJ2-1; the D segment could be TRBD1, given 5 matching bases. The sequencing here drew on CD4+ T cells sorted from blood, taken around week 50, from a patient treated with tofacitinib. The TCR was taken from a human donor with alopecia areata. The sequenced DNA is TGTGCCACCAGGGACACCCCCGGCGGTGAGCAGTTCTTC. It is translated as CATRDTPGGEQFF.